Presented here are 8 T cell receptor beta chains from one specimen sequenced in a study of graft-versus-host responses after intestinal transplantation (dated by TCRdb to the early 2020s). Reading the label with the study, this specimen's time point is: cells obtained before transplantation from donor or recipient. In the mixed lymphocyte reactions, about 200,000 CFSE-labeled pre-transplant responders were plated with about 200,000 irradiated violet-dye-labeled stimulators and cultured for more than five days. The receptor library was made with the immunoSEQ multiplex PCR assay. As stored in TCRdb, this immuneACCESS dataset retains in-frame rearrangements with V and J assigned. A fraction of the clones does not appear; measured against another copy, unresolved V genes explain less than half of the discrepancy, and the remainder lacks a known reason. Counted in this sample were some 3,900 clones; approximately 40% of them appeared once. The leading ten clones occupy about 6% of the sample.

The input for sequencing was alloreactive CD8+ T cells from a mixed lymphocyte reaction culture, taken before transplantation. The cell subset or site label corresponds to: CFSE-low proliferating T cells sorted from approximately six-day pre-transplant mixed lymphocyte reaction (GvH or HvG direction). The receptors originated from a human patient who was an organ donor for intestinal transplantation.

V is TRBV6-1 and J is TRBJ2-2; 8 nucleotides match TRBD2. J gave up 4 bases and V 4 bases, and 8 bases lay outside the gene matches. The CDR3 totals 16 residues. The germline V gene encodes CDR1 MNHNS and CDR2 SASEGT. CDR3: CASSAPLRGVTGELFF. In nucleotides, the CDR3 is TGTGCCAGCAGTGCACCTCTGCGGGGGGTCACCGGGGAGCTGTTTTTT.

The genes are TRBV4-1 and TRBJ2-7; the match to TRBD2 covers 7 bases. Germline V gene data show CDR1 as MGHRA and CDR2 as YSYEKL. The CDR3 has 14 amino acids. The V and J ends lost 2 bases and 6 bases, in that order; junction bases with no gene match: 7. This CDR3 is CASSQPAGVGEQYF. CDR3 DNA sequence: TGCGCCAGCAGCCAACCTGCGGGAGTAGGCGAGCAGTACTTC.

This sequence joins TRBV4-2 and TRBJ2-7; 7 nucleotides align to TRBD2. The V segment lost 3 bases and the J segment 3 bases; nucleotides outside the gene matches: 14. CDR1 is LGHNA, CDR2 YNFKEQ, per germline. CDR3 size: 17 residues. Here the CDR3 reads CASSHPSPTSPYYEQYF. The CDR3 nucleotides read TGTGCCAGCAGCCACCCGTCCCCGACTAGCCCGTACTACGAGCAGTACTTC.

This chain links TRBV7-9 with TRBJ2-1; 10 positions match TRBD2. Germline V lookup: CDR1 SEHNR, CDR2 FQNEAQ (reference sequence). V trimming: 5 bases; J trimming: 5 bases; junction bases outside the gene matches: 6. This CDR3 has 15 residues. CDR3 sequence reads: CASSPLAGVHNEQFF. Here the CDR3 DNA reads TGTGCCAGCAGCCCTCTAGCGGGAGTTCACAATGAGCAGTTCTTC.

This chain uses TRBV5-1 with TRBJ2-5; D uncertain. The V end lost 2 bases, the J end lost 5 bases, and 10 bases lay between the germline ends. Germline lookup yields CDR1 SGHRS and CDR2 YFSETQ. The CDR3 sequence is 13 residues long. CDR3 DNA sequence: TGCGCCAGCAGCTTACGCGAATGGGAGACCCAGTACTTC. Encoded protein: CASSLREWETQYF.

The chain employs TRBV29-1 and TRBJ2-1; maybe TRBD1 (5 bases). The CDR3 has 17 residues. Germline CDR1 reads SQVTM; CDR2 reads ANQGSEA. Trimming stripped 0 bases from V and 5 bases from J, with 20 bases between. The CDR3 is CSVEDTVGPRTDNEQFF. Here the CDR3 DNA reads TGCAGCGTTGAAGATACAGTGGGGCCTCGCACGGACAATGAGCAGTTCTTC.

The rearrangement joins TRBV27 to TRBJ2-7, with TRBD2 as a possible D gene (6 bases). The CDR3 sequence is 15 residues long. With 1 base removed from V and 1 base from J, the gap between germline ends came to 11 bases. Per the germline V gene, CDR1 is MNHEY and CDR2 is SMNVEV (reference sequence). CDR3 sequence reads: CASSLLGAGSYEQYF. In DNA form, the CDR3 reads TGTGCCAGCAGTTTATTAGGGGCGGGGTCCTACGAGCAGTACTTC.

A few counts support this clone. The V and J genes are TRBV5-1 and TRBJ2-3; D perhaps matches TRBD2 (6 bases). Per germline, CDR1 SGHRS and CDR2 YFSETQ. The length of the CDR3 is 18 residues. V was pared by 0 bases and J by 2 bases, with 19 bases between. CDR3 DNA: TGCGCCAGCAGCTTGGAAGTTAGCGGAGCCCCTTCCACAGATACGCAGTATTTT. Translation: CASSLEVSGAPSTDTQYF.